This TCR beta chain derives from a study of T cells after posttransplantation cyclophosphamide. Notes on the study in general: Recipient CMV seropositivity and CMV reactivation strongly tracked TRB clonality.

The naive gate required viable CD3+CD4+ or CD3+CD8+ cells with CCR7+CD45RA+CD45RO-CD95-CD27+CD28+ phenotype. Clones were sequenced by immunoSEQ multiplex PCR, and TCRdb holds only the in-frame ones, with some missing. The sample lists fewer than 40,000 clones; around nine tenths were seen once. V shed 1 base and J 4 bases; nucleotides not matched to a gene: 13. The CDR3 covers 18 residues. CDR1 is SGHTA, CDR2 FQGNSA, per germline. This clone was picked up a small number of times. Its antigen is unidentified. The clonotype originates from a woman in her fifties or sixties in good health, CMV-negative, and a related stem cell transplant donor. The chain links TRBV7-2 to TRBJ2-7; 10 bases are a match to TRBD2. Sample: naive CD4+ T cells sorted from PBMCs. CDR3 amino acids: CASSLGLAGVVLGYEQYF. The CDR3 region has the DNA TGTGCCAGCAGCTTAGGGCTAGCGGGAGTGGTCCTAGGGTACGAGCAGTACTTC.